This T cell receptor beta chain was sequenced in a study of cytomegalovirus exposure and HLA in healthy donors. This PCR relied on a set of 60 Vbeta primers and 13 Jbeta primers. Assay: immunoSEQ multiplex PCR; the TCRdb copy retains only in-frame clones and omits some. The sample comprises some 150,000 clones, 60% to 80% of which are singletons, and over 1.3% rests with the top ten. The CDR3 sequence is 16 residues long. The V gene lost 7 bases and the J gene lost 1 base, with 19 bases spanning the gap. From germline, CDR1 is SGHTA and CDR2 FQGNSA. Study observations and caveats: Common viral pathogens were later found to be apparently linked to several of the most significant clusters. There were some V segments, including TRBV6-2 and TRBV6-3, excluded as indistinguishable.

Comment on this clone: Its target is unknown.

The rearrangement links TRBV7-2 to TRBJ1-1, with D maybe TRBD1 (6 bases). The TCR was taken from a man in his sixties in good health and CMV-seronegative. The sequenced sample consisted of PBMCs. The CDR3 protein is CASTFGGARANTEAFF. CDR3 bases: TGTGCCAGCACCTTTGGGGGGGCACGGGCGAACACTGAAGCTTTCTTT.